One and the same sample provided the 17 T cell receptor beta chains below, sequenced in a study of T cells in Graves' hyperthyroidism and ophthalmopathy. The TCR beta CDR3 regions underwent amplification using RNA transcripts as the source. The TCR CDR3 first-round RT-PCR relied on the HTBI primer set. TCRdb redid the calling of the multiplex PCR reads with MiXCR, one entry per CDR3 protein. This sample has under 350,000 distinct CDR3 sequences, with under 25% found just once. The sequenced material came from blood. The receptors derive from a woman between 50 and 59 years old with Graves' hyperthyroidism.

This clonotype has more than one count but fewer than ten. The V and J genes are TRBV24-1 and TRBJ2-2, with D possibly TRBD2 on 5 matching bases. CDR1 is KGHDR and CDR2 is SFDVKD in the germline V gene. V lost 4 bases, J lost 1 base, and 6 bases lay in between. CDR3 length equals 14 residues. The DNA of the CDR3 is TGTGCCACCAGTGAAGAGGGGAACACCGGGGAGCTGTTTTTT. Translation gives CATSEEGNTGELFF.

In this sample, this clonotype turned up a few times. This chain connects TRBV4-1 to TRBJ2-7; 7 positions match TRBD2. The CDR3 runs 15 residues. J was trimmed by 1 base and V by 1 base; bases with no gene match: 4. Germline V gene sequence: CDR1 MGHRA, CDR2 YSYEKL. The CDR3 is CASSQGTGGSYEQYF. DNA for the CDR3: TGCGCCAGCAGCCAAGGTACCGGGGGGTCCTACGAGCAGTACTTC.

This clonotype was found a few times. V usage is TRBV29-1 and J usage is TRBJ1-2; a weak D match, TRBD1 (6 bases). The ends were cut back, 7 bases at V and 5 bases at J, with 14 bases in the middle. The CDR3 totals 12 residues. Germline V lookup: CDR1 SQVTM, CDR2 ANQGSEA. CDR3: CSARIGGYGYTF. In DNA form, the CDR3 reads TGCAGCGCCCGAATAGGGGGATATGGCTACACCTTC.

This clonotype occurred many times. The V call is TRBV11-1, the J call TRBJ2-5; the match to TRBD2 covers 8 bases. Germline V CDR1 and CDR2: SGHAT, FQDESV (reference sequence). This CDR3 has 15 amino acids. Trimming removed 5 bases from V and 3 bases from J; junction bases left unmatched: 8. The CDR3: CASSPTSGREETQYF. The CDR3 region has the DNA TGTGCCAGCAGCCCCACTAGCGGAAGGGAAGAGACCCAGTACTTC.

In this sample, this clonotype turned up many times. This chain links TRBV7-9 with TRBJ1-1; D is ambiguous. CDR1 is SEHNR, CDR2 FQNEAQ, per germline (reference sequence). V shed 1 base and J shed 4 bases, with 7 bases lying between them. This CDR3 is 13 amino acids long. This CDR3 reads CASSLGVSTEAFF. As DNA, the CDR3 is TGTGCCAGCAGCTTAGGGGTGTCCACTGAAGCTTTCTTT.

This clonotype was detected a few times. The V call is TRBV5-1, the J call TRBJ2-5; D unclear. V lost 0 bases and J lost 4, with 7 bases in between. Per germline, CDR1 SGHRS and CDR2 YFSETQ. This CDR3 region has 13 residues. The CDR3 coding sequence is TGCGCCAGCAGCTTGGTATGGGGAGAGACCCAGTACTTC. Its protein is CASSLVWGETQYF.

There are many counts of this clonotype. V usage is TRBV11-2 and J usage is TRBJ2-7, with D unresolved. V lost 5 bases and J 5 bases, leaving 16 bases between the germline ends. The CDR3 is made up of 14 amino acids. The germline CDR1 and CDR2 sequences are SGHAT and FQNNGV. The CDR3 protein is CASSLTLGSNEQYF. The CDR3 DNA reads TGTGCCAGCAGCCTCACCTTGGGGTCCAACGAGCAGTACTTC.

The chain combines TRBV5-1 with TRBJ2-1; D call uncertain. Deletions cut 0 bases from V and 4 bases from J, with 8 bases between. CDR3 length: 14 amino acids. CDR1 and CDR2 (germline): SGHRS, YFSETQ. CDR3 nucleotide sequence: TGCGCCAGCAGCTTGGGCCAGACATACAATGAGCAGTTCTTC. Translated: CASSLGQTYNEQFF. Full variable domain (missing parts from reference TRBV5-1 and TRBJ2-1): KAGVTQTPRYLIKTRGQQVTLSCSPISGHRSVSWYQQTPGQGLQFLFEYFSETQRNKGNFPGRFSGRQFSNSRSEMNVSTLELGDSALYLCASSLGQTYNEQFFGPGTRLTVL.

This clonotype was seen a handful of times. J is TRBJ2-4 and V is TRBV20-1; TRBD2 matches 11 bases. This CDR3 has 17 residues. V was pared by 3 bases and J by 4 bases, with 11 bases of the junction left unmatched. The germline gives CDR1 DFQATT, CDR2 SNEGSKA (reference sequence). Here the CDR3 DNA reads TGCAGTGCTAGCTCTGGGACTAGCGGAGTGGGTAAAAACATTCAGTACTTC. This encodes CSASSGTSGVGKNIQYF.

This clonotype occurred a few times. The V gene is TRBV5-1, the J gene TRBJ1-6; 7 nucleotides agree with TRBD1. The CDR3 spans 16 residues. Looked up from germline, CDR1 is SGHRS and CDR2 is YFSETQ. Losses at the gene ends were 0 bases for V and 7 bases for J; bases not matched to a gene: 7. For the CDR3, the DNA is TGCGCCAGCAGCTTGGCCGGCTCAGGGGGAAATTCACCCCTCCACTTT. Its protein product is CASSLAGSGGNSPLHF.

This clonotype was counted at least ten times. V gene TRBV5-1 combines with J gene TRBJ1-1; tentatively, D is TRBD1 (6 bases). The CDR3 totals 15 residues. The V gene's germline CDR1 is SGHRS and CDR2 YFSETQ. V dropped 2 bases and J dropped 1 base, with 12 bases sitting between them. CDR3 amino acids: CASSFSGHSNTEAFF. CDR3 in DNA: TGCGCCAGCAGCTTTTCGGGACACTCGAACACTGAAGCTTTCTTT.

Many counts were recorded for this clonotype. V gene TRBV10-3 combines with J gene TRBJ2-1, with TRBD1 as a possible D gene (6 bases). Trimming pared 5 bases from V and 0 bases from J, leaving 8 bases between. There are 14 residues in the CDR3. Germline CDR1 ENHRY, CDR2 SYGVKD. The CDR3 DNA follows: TGTGCCATCAGTACAGGGAGCTCCTACAATGAGCAGTTCTTC. Protein sequence: CAISTGSSYNEQFF.

Ten or more counts support this clonotype. The chain carries TRBV2 and TRBJ2-2; TRBD2 might be the D (6 bases). The CDR3 is 14 residues long. Deletions cut 7 bases from V and 1 base from J, with 10 bases between. Germline V gene lookup returns CDR1 SNHLY and CDR2 FYNNEI. The CDR3 DNA follows: TGTGCCAGCAACCGGGAGTGGAACACCGGGGAGCTGTTTTTT. As protein: CASNREWNTGELFF.

This clonotype was seen many times. The chain combines TRBV3-1 with TRBJ2-1; the D is unclear. CDR1 LGHDT and CDR2 YNNKEL come from the germline V gene (reference sequence). Trimming pared 0 bases from V and 3 bases from J, leaving 3 bases between. There are 13 residues in the CDR3. The chain's CDR3 is CASSQDIYNEQFF. The CDR3, as DNA: TGTGCCAGCAGCCAAGATATCTACAATGAGCAGTTCTTC.

V usage is TRBV7-9 and J usage is TRBJ1-5; D possibly corresponds to TRBD1 (5 bases). Germline V gene data show CDR1 as SEHNR and CDR2 as FQNEAQ (reference sequence). V dropped 5 bases and J dropped 8 bases, with 25 bases sitting between them. The CDR3 length is 17 residues. This chain's CDR3 is CASSNLSRTTSREPQHF. The CDR3 nucleotides are TGTGCCAGCAGCAATCTTTCCCGGACAACCAGTAGAGAGCCCCAGCATTTT.

V gene TRBV9 combines with J gene TRBJ1-4; no definite D call. CDR1 SGDLS and CDR2 YYNGEE come from the germline V gene. The CDR3 covers 13 residues. V was clipped by 3 bases and J by 8 bases, with 11 bases between them. CDR3 in DNA: TGTGCCAGCAGCGCCCACTTGGAAGAAAAACTGTTTTTT. Protein: CASSAHLEEKLFF.

This clonotype was seen ten or more times. This rearrangement joins TRBV20-1 to TRBJ2-1, with D unclear. CDR1 and CDR2 (germline): DFQATT, SNEGSKA (reference sequence). This CDR3 has 11 residues. The V and J ends lost 3 bases and 5 bases respectively, with 5 bases between them. The CDR3 DNA sequence: TGCAGTGCTAGTGCGAACAATGAGCAGTTCTTC. Translated, it gives CSASANNEQFF.